This T cell receptor (beta chain) originates from a study of beta chain features in type 1 diabetes. Study findings and constraints: Fewer insertions but more deletions were seen at VDJ junctions in type 1 diabetes patients.

A heparinised blood draw that averaged about 116 mL was obtained once from each donor. V dropped 6 bases and J dropped 1; count of bases not matched to a gene: 9. Per the germline V gene, CDR1 is MDHEN and CDR2 is SYDVKM. The CDR3 runs 16 residues. The investigators reverse transcribed all of the isolated RNA, so they sequenced expressed TCRB transcripts. Measured with immunoSEQ multiplex PCR; TCRdb has only the in-frame clones, and not every one. The data hold under 350,000 clones, with approximately 8% observed a single time. In this sample, this clone turned up a few times. What it binds is not known.

V usage is TRBV28 and J usage is TRBJ2-3; 8 nucleotides agree with TRBD1. The sequencing sample was made of central memory CD4+ T cells from blood. The receptor was derived from a woman under 30 in good health. CDR3 sequence: CASSRRTGWGTDTQYF. The CDR3 DNA follows: TGTGCCAGCAGCCGCCGGACAGGGTGGGGCACAGATACGCAGTATTTT. Combining the CDR3 with reference TRBV28 and TRBJ2-3 gives the whole variable domain DVKVTQSSRYLVKRTGEKVFLECVQDMDHENMFWYRQDPGLGLRLIYFSYDVKMKEKGDIPEGYSVSREKKERFSLILESASTNQTSMYLCASSRRTGWGTDTQYFGPGTRLTVL.